The present T cell receptor (beta chain) was sequenced within a study of T-cell reconstitution after alpha-beta-depleted transplantation in children. This clonotype has a count of ten or more. Preparation of the TCRbeta library involved a method that used unique molecular identifiers. TCRdb redid the calling of the PCR reads with MiXCR, one entry per CDR3 protein. The sample consists of hundreds of thousands of distinct CDR3 sequences, 16% of them appearing once. Germline V gene lookup returns CDR1 SEHNR and CDR2 FQNEAQ (reference sequence). Trimming pared 3 bases from V and 0 bases from J, leaving 9 bases between. The CDR3 spans 15 residues.

The chain carries TRBV7-9 and TRBJ2-1, with a tentative D call TRBD1 (6 bases). The receptor was derived from a human donor who donated a stem cell graft to a child with acute myeloid leukemia. The sample was PBMCs from the stem cell graft donor, taken from the stem cell graft. The CDR3 loop is CASSFTGSSYNEQFF. CDR3 DNA: TGTGCCAGCAGCTTCACAGGGAGCTCCTACAATGAGCAGTTCTTC.